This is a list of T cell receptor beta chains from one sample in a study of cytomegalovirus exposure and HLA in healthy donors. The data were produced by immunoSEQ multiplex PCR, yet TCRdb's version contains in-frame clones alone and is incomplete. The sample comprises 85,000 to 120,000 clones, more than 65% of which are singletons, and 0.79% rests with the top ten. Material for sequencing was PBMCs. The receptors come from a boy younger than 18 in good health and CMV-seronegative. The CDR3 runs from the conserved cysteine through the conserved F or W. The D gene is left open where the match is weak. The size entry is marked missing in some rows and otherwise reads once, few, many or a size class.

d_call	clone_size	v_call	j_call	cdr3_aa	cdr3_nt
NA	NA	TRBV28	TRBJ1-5	CASSPPRAGNSNQPQHF	TGTGCCAGCAGTCCACCCCGGGCAGGGAATAGCAATCAGCCCCAGCATTTT
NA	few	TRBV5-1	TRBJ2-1	CASSLTVSAYNEQFF	TGCGCCAGCAGCTTGACAGTGTCAGCCTACAATGAGCAGTTCTTC
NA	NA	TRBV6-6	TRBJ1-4	CASSTGLTNEKLFF	TGTGCCAGCAGCACGGGACTAACTAATGAAAAACTGTTTTTT
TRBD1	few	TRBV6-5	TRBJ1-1	CASRTGTGDATEAFF	TGTGCCAGCAGGACCGGGACAGGGGATGCCACTGAAGCTTTCTTT
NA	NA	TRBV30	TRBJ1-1	CAWSVRVMNTEAFF	TGTGCCTGGAGTGTTAGAGTAATGAACACTGAAGCTTTCTTT
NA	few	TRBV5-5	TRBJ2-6	CASSATGLNGANVLTF	TGTGCCAGCAGCGCAACAGGGTTGAACGGGGCCAACGTCCTGACTTTC
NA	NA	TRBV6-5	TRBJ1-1	CASSRLGTEAFF	TGTGCCAGCAGCCGACTCGGCACTGAAGCTTTCTTT
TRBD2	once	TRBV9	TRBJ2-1	CASSLQREWQPSYNEQFF	TGTGCCAGCAGCTTACAGCGGGAGTGGCAACCCTCCTACAATGAGCAGTTCTTC
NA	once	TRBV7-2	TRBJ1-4	CASSLRGGNEKLFF	TGTGCCAGCAGCCTGAGAGGCGGAAATGAAAAACTGTTTTTT
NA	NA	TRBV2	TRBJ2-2	CASKFVGDTGELFF	TGTGCCAGCAAATTTGTAGGGGACACCGGGGAGCTGTTTTTT
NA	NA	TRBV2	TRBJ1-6	CASSEMGTYNSPLHF	TGTGCCAGCAGTGAGATGGGGACTTATAATTCACCCCTCCACTTT
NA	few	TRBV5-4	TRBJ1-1	CASSLGGNTEAFF	TGTGCCAGCAGCTTGGGCGGGAACACTGAAGCTTTCTTT
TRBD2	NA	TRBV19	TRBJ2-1	CASRGEGLAGFGYNEQFF	TGTGCCAGCCGTGGGGAGGGACTAGCGGGATTCGGCTACAATGAGCAGTTCTTC
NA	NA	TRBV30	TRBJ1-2	CAWSVRGGAYGYTF	TGTGCCTGGAGTGTACGGGGGGGGGCCTATGGCTACACCTTC
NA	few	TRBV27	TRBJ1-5	CASSLTPGQPQHF	TGTGCCAGCAGTTTAACGCCAGGCCAGCCCCAGCATTTT
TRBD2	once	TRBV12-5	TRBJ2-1	CASGLSRAREAYNEQFF	TGTGCTAGTGGTTTGTCCCGGGCGCGGGAGGCCTACAATGAGCAGTTCTTC
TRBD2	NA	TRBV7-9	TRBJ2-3	CASSEAGRGRLWDTQYF	TGTGCCAGCAGCGAAGCGGGGCGGGGCCGATTGTGGGATACGCAGTATTTT
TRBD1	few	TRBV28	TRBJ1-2	CASSLYRGYGYTF	TGTGCCAGCAGTTTATACAGGGGTTATGGCTACACCTTC
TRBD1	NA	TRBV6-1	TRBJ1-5	CASSGQGGQPQHF	TGTGCCAGCTCGGGACAGGGCGGTCAGCCCCAGCATTTT
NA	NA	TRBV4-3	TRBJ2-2	CASSQGDTNTGELFF	TGCGCCAGCAGCCAGGGCGACACCAACACCGGGGAGCTGTTTTTT
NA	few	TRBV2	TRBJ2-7	CASSHKTDPITYEQYF	TGTGCCAGCAGTCACAAGACAGACCCGATAACCTACGAGCAGTACTTC
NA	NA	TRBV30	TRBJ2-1	CAWVSGSYNEQFF	TGTGCCTGGGTAAGCGGTTCCTACAATGAGCAGTTCTTC
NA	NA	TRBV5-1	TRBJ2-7	CASSTLAGYEQYF	TGCGCCAGCAGCACTTTGGCAGGCTACGAGCAGTACTTC
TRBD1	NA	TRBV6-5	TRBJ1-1	CASYRGGTEAFF	TGTGCCAGCTACAGGGGGGGTACTGAAGCTTTCTTT
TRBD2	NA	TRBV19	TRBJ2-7	CASSLTSGSRTYEQYF	TGTGCCAGTAGTCTAACAAGCGGGAGCCGAACCTACGAGCAGTACTTC
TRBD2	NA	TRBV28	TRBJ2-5	CASSGAGTSRETQYF	TGTGCCAGCAGTGGCGCCGGGACTAGTAGAGAGACCCAGTACTTC
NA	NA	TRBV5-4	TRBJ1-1	CASSGGPNTEAFF	TGTGCCAGCAGCGGGGGCCCGAACACTGAAGCTTTCTTT
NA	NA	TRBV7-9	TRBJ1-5	CASTVYQPQHF	TGTGCCAGCACCGTATATCAGCCCCAGCATTTT
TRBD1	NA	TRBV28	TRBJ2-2	CAIRDRDGTGELFF	TGTGCCATACGAGACAGGGACGGGACCGGGGAGCTGTTTTTT
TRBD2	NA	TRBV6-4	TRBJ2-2	CASSPTSGAGNGELFF	TGTGCCAGCAGCCCTACTAGCGGGGCCGGGAACGGGGAGCTGTTTTTT
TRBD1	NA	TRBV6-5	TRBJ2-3	CASSYSGQGITDTQYF	TGTGCCAGCAGTTACTCGGGACAGGGGATCACAGATACGCAGTATTTT
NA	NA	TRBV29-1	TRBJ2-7	CSVEAAQGESSYEQYF	TGCAGCGTTGAGGCAGCCCAGGGTGAGAGCTCCTACGAGCAGTACTTC
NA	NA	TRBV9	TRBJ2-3	CASRREITDTQYF	TGTGCCAGCAGGCGGGAAATCACAGATACGCAGTATTTT
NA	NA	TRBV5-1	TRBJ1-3	CASSSGSGNTIYF	TGCGCCAGCAGTTCAGGCTCTGGAAACACCATATATTTT
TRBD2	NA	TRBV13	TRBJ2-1	CASSFLGTSGRTNEQFF	TGTGCCAGCAGCTTTCTAGGGACTAGCGGGAGGACGAATGAGCAGTTCTTC
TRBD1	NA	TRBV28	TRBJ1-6	CASSPGQGNSPLHF	TGTGCCAGCAGCCCGGGACAGGGTAATTCACCCCTCCACTTT
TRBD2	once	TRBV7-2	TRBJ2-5	CASSLLASRETQYF	TGTGCCAGCAGCCTACTAGCGTCGAGGGAGACCCAGTACTTC
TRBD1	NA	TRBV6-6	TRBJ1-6	CASRTGQYNSPLHF	TGTGCCAGCAGGACGGGACAGTATAATTCACCCCTCCACTTT
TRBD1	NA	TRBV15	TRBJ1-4	CATSRGRQGNEKLFF	TGTGCCACCAGCAGAGGTAGACAGGGAAATGAAAAACTGTTTTTT
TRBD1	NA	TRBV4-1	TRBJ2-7	CASSPPGRGRSYEQYF	TGCGCCAGCAGCCCGCCTGGCAGGGGGAGATCCTACGAGCAGTACTTC
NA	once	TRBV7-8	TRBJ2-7	CASSPDRWYYEQYF	TGTGCCAGCAGCCCCGACAGGTGGTACTACGAGCAGTACTTC
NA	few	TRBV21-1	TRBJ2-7	CASSKEGTGDKIYEQYF	TGTGCCAGCAGCAAAGAAGGGACAGGGGATAAAATCTACGAGCAGTACTTC
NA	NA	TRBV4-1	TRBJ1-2	CASSQEPEGRFGGEANYGYTF	TGCGCCAGCAGCCAAGAACCCGAAGGACGGTTTGGGGGGGAAGCTAACTATGGCTACACCTTC
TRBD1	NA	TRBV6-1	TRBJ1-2	CASSPPRQGVNGYTF	TGTGCCAGCAGCCCCCCGCGACAGGGAGTAAATGGCTACACCTTC
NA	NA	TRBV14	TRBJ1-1	CASSTTQVPWVSEAFF	TGTGCCAGCAGCACGACGCAGGTTCCATGGGTATCGGAAGCTTTCTTT
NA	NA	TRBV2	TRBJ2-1	CASMADNEQFF	TGTGCCAGCATGGCGGACAATGAGCAGTTCTTC
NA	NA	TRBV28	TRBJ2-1	CASIPVGTYNEQFF	TGTGCCAGCATCCCCGTGGGCACCTACAATGAGCAGTTCTTC
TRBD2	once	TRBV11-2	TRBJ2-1	CASSSGTSGYNEQFF	TGTGCCAGCAGCTCCGGGACTAGCGGTTACAATGAGCAGTTCTTC
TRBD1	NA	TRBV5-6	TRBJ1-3	CASSSWTGGRNMNTIYF	TGTGCCAGCAGCTCCTGGACAGGGGGCAGAAATATGAACACCATATATTTT
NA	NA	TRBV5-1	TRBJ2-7	CASSDLQGAYEQYF	TGCGCCAGCAGCGATTTACAGGGAGCCTACGAGCAGTACTTC
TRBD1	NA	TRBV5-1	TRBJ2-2	CASFPTGTTGELFF	TGCGCCAGCTTTCCGACAGGGACCACCGGGGAGCTGTTTTTT
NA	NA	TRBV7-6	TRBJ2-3	CASALDLTRSDTQYF	TGTGCCAGCGCCCTGGACTTAACAAGGTCAGATACGCAGTATTTT
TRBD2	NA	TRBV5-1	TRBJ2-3	CASAGLAGTDTQYF	TGCGCCAGCGCGGGACTAGCAGGCACAGATACGCAGTATTTT
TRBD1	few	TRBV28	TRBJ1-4	CASSLQSGQAWKELFF	TGTGCCAGCAGTTTACAAAGTGGACAGGCGTGGAAGGAACTGTTTTTT
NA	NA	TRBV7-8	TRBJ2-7	CASSFVLGASYEQYF	TGTGCCAGCAGCTTCGTTCTTGGGGCTTCCTACGAGCAGTACTTC
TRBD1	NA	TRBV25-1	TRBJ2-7	CASADRGSYEQYF	TGTGCCAGTGCCGACAGGGGGTCCTACGAGCAGTACTTC
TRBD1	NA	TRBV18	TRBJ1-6	CASSPLGQGLSPLHF	TGTGCCAGCTCACCACTGGGACAGGGGCTATCACCCCTCCACTTT
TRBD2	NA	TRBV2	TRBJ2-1	CASRPRAGAYNEQFF	TGTGCCAGCAGGCCAAGAGCGGGGGCCTACAATGAGCAGTTCTTC